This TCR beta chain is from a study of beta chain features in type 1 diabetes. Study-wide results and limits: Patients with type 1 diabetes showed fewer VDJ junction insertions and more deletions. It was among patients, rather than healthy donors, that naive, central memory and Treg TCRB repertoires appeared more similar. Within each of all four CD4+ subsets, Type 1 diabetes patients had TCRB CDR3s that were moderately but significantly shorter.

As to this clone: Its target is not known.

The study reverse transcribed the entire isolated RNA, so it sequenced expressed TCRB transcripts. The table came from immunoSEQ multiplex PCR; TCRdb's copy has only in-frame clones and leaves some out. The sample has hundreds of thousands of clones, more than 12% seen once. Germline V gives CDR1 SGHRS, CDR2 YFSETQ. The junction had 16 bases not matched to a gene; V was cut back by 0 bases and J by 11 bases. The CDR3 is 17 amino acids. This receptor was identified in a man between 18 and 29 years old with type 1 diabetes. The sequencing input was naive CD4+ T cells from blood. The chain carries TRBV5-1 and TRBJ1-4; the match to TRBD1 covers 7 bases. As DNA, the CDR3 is TGCGCCAGCAGCTTGGGCGAAGGGGGGACAGTTTCCCAGAAACTGTTTTTT. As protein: CASSLGEGGTVSQKLFF.